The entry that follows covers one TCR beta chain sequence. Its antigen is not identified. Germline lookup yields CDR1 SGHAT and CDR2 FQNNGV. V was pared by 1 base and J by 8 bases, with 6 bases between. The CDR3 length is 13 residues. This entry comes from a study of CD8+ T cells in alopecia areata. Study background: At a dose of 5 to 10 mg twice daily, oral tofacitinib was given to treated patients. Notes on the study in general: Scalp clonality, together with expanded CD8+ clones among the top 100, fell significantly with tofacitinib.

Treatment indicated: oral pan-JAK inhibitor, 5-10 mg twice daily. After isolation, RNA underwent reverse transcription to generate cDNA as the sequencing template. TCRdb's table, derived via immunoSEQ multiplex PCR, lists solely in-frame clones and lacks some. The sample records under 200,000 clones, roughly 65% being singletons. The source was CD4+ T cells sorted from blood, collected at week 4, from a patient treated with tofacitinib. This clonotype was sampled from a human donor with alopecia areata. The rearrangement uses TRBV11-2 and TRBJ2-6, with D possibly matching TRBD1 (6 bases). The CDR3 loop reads CASSLGDTNVLTF. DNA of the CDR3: TGTGCCAGCAGCTTAGGGGACACCAACGTCCTGACTTTC.